The clone carrying this T cell receptor (beta chain) has only a few counts. Its target is unknown. Researchers amplified the TCR beta CDR3 regions from RNA transcripts. First-round RT-PCR with HTBI primers amplified the TCR CDR3 region. TCRdb re-derived calls from the multiplex PCR reads in MiXCR, one entry per CDR3 protein. This table has about 350,000 distinct CDR3 sequences, 13% to 15% appearing once. This record belongs to a study of T cells in Graves' hyperthyroidism and ophthalmopathy. Findings of the study overall: Most thyroid clonotypes with frequency above 0.001 were detected in blood.

Ophthalmopathy patients had Clinical Activity Score at least 3, NOSPECS grade at least 4, duration under 3 months. For the diagnoses, clinical symptoms, serum thyroxine and TRAb, thyroid ultrasound and orbital computed tomography were used. The sample taken for sequencing was blood. The sequence came from a woman aged 55-70 years with Graves' ophthalmopathy.

CDR3 in DNA: TGCAGTGCTAGTAGGCCCTGGGGACCCATGGGGCGCAATGAGCAGTTCTTC. As protein: CSASRPWGPMGRNEQFF. This sequence joins TRBV20-1 and TRBJ2-1, with D perhaps matching TRBD1 or TRBD2 (5 bases each). There are 17 residues in the CDR3. Between the trimmed V and J ends, which lost 3 bases and 6 bases, there was a span of 24 bases. The germline V gene encodes CDR1 DFQATT and CDR2 SNEGSKA (reference sequence).